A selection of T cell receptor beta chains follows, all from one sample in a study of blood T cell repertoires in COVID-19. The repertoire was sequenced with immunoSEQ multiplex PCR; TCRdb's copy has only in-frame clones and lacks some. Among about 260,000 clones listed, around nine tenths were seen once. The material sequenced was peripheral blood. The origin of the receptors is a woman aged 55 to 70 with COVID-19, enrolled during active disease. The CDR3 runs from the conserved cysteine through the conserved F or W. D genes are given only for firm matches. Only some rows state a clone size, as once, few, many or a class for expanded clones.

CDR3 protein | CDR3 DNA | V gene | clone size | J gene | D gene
CASSITSGRLDEQFF | TGTGCCAGTAGTATAACTAGCGGGAGATTGGATGAGCAGTTCTTC | TRBV19 | NA | TRBJ2-1 | TRBD2
CASSLEGRVGQPQHF | TGTGCCAGCAGCTTAGAGGGCAGGGTGGGCCAGCCCCAGCATTTT | TRBV7-2 | once | TRBJ1-5 | NA
CASGLAQGTSRNEQFF | TGTGCTAGTGGTTTGGCCCAGGGGACTAGCCGGAATGAGCAGTTCTTC | TRBV12-5 | NA | TRBJ2-1 | TRBD2
CASSLDRGLNSPLHF | TGCGCCAGCAGCCTAGACAGGGGTCTTAATTCACCCCTCCACTTT | TRBV5-1 | NA | TRBJ1-6 | TRBD1
CASSLFVLPNTEAFF | TGTGCCAGCAGTTTATTTGTACTTCCGAACACTGAAGCTTTCTTT | TRBV27 | NA | TRBJ1-1 | NA
CSVTPGQGFFEAFF | TGCAGCGTTACCCCGGGACAGGGGTTTTTTGAAGCTTTCTTT | TRBV29-1 | NA | TRBJ1-1 | TRBD1
CASSLRAGWRDEQFF | TGTGCCAGCAGTTTGAGGGCGGGATGGCGGGATGAGCAGTTCTTC | TRBV27 | once | TRBJ2-1 | NA
CASRGLAEGYNEQFF | TGTGCCAGTAGGGGACTAGCGGAGGGCTACAATGAGCAGTTCTTC | TRBV19 | NA | TRBJ2-1 | TRBD2
CASSRERKSSYNEQFF | TGTGCCAGCAGCCGAGAGCGGAAGAGCTCCTACAATGAGCAGTTCTTC | TRBV5-4 | few | TRBJ2-1 | NA
CASSPRDRVENIQYF | TGTGCCAGCAGTCCCCGGGACAGGGTTGAAAACATTCAGTACTTC | TRBV6-2/TRBV6-3 | few | TRBJ2-4 | TRBD1
CASSSDRDTQQRGSPLHF | TGTGCCAGCAGTTCGGACCGGGACACGCAACAAAGGGGTTCACCCCTCCACTTT | TRBV27 | NA | TRBJ1-6 | NA
CASRAGGSTEAFF | TGTGCCAGCCGGGCAGGGGGGAGCACTGAAGCTTTCTTT | TRBV27 | NA | TRBJ1-1 | TRBD1
CASSLKPHTNNQPQHF | TGTGCCAGCAGTTTAAAACCCCACACAAACAATCAGCCCCAGCATTTT | TRBV27 | NA | TRBJ1-5 | NA
CASSSGLAGGPSNEQFF | TGCGCCAGCAGCTCCGGACTAGCGGGAGGTCCATCCAATGAGCAGTTCTTC | TRBV5-1 | NA | TRBJ2-1 | TRBD2
CASSYVGQGNTEAFF | TGTGCCAGCAGTTACGTCGGACAGGGAAACACTGAAGCTTTCTTT | TRBV6-6 | once | TRBJ1-1 | TRBD1
CASSRSEAFF | TGTGCCAGCAGTAGAAGCGAAGCTTTCTTT | TRBV12-3/TRBV12-4 | once | TRBJ1-1 | NA
CASSLPGDYGYTF | TGTGCCAGCAGCTTGCCAGGGGACTATGGCTACACCTTC | TRBV5-4 | NA | TRBJ1-2 | NA
CASSATEYSNQPQHF | TGTGCCAGCAGCGCAACAGAGTATAGCAATCAGCCCCAGCATTTT | TRBV5-8 | NA | TRBJ1-5 | NA
CAISELGQGRGEAKNIQYF | TGTGCCATCAGTGAGTTGGGACAGGGGAGAGGAGAAGCCAAAAACATTCAGTACTTC | TRBV10-3 | NA | TRBJ2-4 | TRBD1
CASSQDGIAPSTDTQYF | TGTGCCAGCAGCCAAGATGGTATAGCCCCTAGCACAGATACGCAGTATTTT | TRBV14 | once | TRBJ2-3 | NA
CSVGEPQSSGNTIYF | TGCAGCGTTGGGGAGCCTCAGAGCTCTGGAAACACCATATATTTT | TRBV29-1 | NA | TRBJ1-3 | NA
CASSIERQGRYYEQYF | TGTGCCAGTAGTATAGAGCGGCAGGGAAGATACTACGAGCAGTACTTC | TRBV19 | NA | TRBJ2-7 | NA
CASSLLGSEDTQYF | TGTGCCAGCAGCTTATTGGGCTCGGAAGATACGCAGTATTTT | TRBV7-3 | NA | TRBJ2-3 | NA
CASSLHGLDGARYF | TGTGCCAGCAGCTTACACGGCTTAGATGGGGCCCGGTACTTC | TRBV7-2 | NA | TRBJ2-5 | NA
CSVLDSQSYNEQFF | TGCAGCGTTCTGGACTCCCAATCCTACAATGAGCAGTTCTTC | TRBV29-1 | NA | TRBJ2-1 | NA
CATSRDRLASETQYF | TGTGCCACCAGCAGAGATCGGCTAGCTAGTGAGACCCAGTACTTC | TRBV15 | few | TRBJ2-5 | NA
CATSEARAPSYNEQFF | TGTGCCACCAGTGAGGCGCGGGCGCCCTCCTACAATGAGCAGTTCTTC | TRBV24-1 | NA | TRBJ2-1 | NA